Following are 25 T cell receptor delta chains from one sample sequenced in a study of γδ T cells in repeated Plasmodium falciparum infection. Gammadelta T cells were flow-sorted from PBMC into Vgamma9/Vdelta2+ and Vdelta2-negative populations for bulk analysis. TCRdb re-called clones from the multiplex PCR reads via CATT. The table records around 86,000 delta-chain clones, over 1.1% of them present only once. The specimen was gamma-delta T cells from blood. These receptors were taken from a pool of human donors (malaria-infected and uninfected, not separated).

A remark on this clone: This sequence is one base from a far larger clone and is likely a read error. In the same sample, other DNA sequences code for this CDR3. The chain combines TRDV1 with TRDJ1; D possibly matches TRDD2 or TRDD3 (6 bases each). The J gene was not available in TCRdb and was assigned here by matching the DNA to germline segments. There are 19 residues in the CDR3. The germline V gene has CDR1 TSWWSYY and CDR2 QGS. The CDR3 reads CALGVSCGDPTCGTDKLIF. CDR3 coding DNA: TGTGCTCTTGGGGTTTCCTGTGGGGATCCTACCTGTGGGACCGACAAACTCATCTTT.

This clone was counted only a few times. A read error likely explains this, since a far larger clone differs by one base. The same CDR3 is also encoded by other DNA sequences in this sample. J is TRDJ2 and V is TRDV2; the match to TRDD3 covers 10 bases. The J gene is not listed in TCRdb, so it was assigned here from a DNA match to germline. CDR3 size: 19 residues. With V trimmed by 7 bases and J by 0 bases, 16 bases remained unmatched. Germline-derived CDR1 and CDR2 are GEAIGNYY and EKD. This CDR3 is CACDHIDVGDTALTAQLFF. CDR3 nucleotides: TGTGCCTGCGACCATATTGATGTGGGGGATACTGCTTTGACAGCACAACTCTTCTTT.

In regard to this clone: TCRdb's protein for this DNA is that of a much larger clone and differs from the translation at residue 9, likely a read error; the protein shown is the DNA translation. The chain carries TRDV2 and TRDJ3; D gene ambiguous. The J gene was missing in TCRdb and was found by matching the end of the DNA to germline. V lost 3 bases to trimming and J lost 2 bases, with 13 bases between them. The CDR3 has 17 residues. Germline V gene data show CDR1 as GEAIGNYY and CDR2 as EKD. The CDR3 DNA sequence: TGTGCCTGTGACTATCATCTCCCCCCCTGGGACACCCGACAGATGTTTTTC. This translates into CACDYHLPPWDTRQMFF.

This clone was counted many times. The TCRdb record carries a much larger clone's protein, which differs from this DNA's translation at residue 4; a read error is the likely cause, and the protein listed here is the DNA translation. V and J are TRDV2 and TRDJ1; 10 nucleotides match TRDD3. Assignment of the J gene here rests on matching the DNA to germline, because TCRdb gives none. Germline CDR1 and CDR2: GEAIGNYY and EKD. This CDR3 is built from 18 residues. CDR3 DNA sequence: TGTGCCTGTGGCACCCTGTACACTGGGGGATCTTACTTCGGTAAACTCATCTTT. Translating it yields CACGTLYTGGSYFGKLIF.

This clone was seen only a few times. The amino acid sequence in TCRdb belongs to a much larger clone and departs from this DNA's translation at residue 14, likely a sequencing read error; the sequence shown is translated from the DNA. The rearrangement links TRDV1 to TRDJ4, with 9 nucleotides matching TRDD3. TCRdb gives no J gene; it was assigned here by matching the DNA to germline. The CDR3 length is 19 residues. The V gene's germline CDR1 is TSWWSYY and CDR2 QGS. The CDR3 DNA reads as TGTGCTCCTGGGGAATTTCATTTCCTTCGTACTGGGGGAGGGGTGGCCCTGATCTTT. This translates into CAPGEFHFLRTGGGVALIF.

This clone was picked up many times. The same CDR3 is also encoded by other DNA sequences in this sample. The rearrangement links TRDV2 to TRDJ1, with TRDD3 matching 10 bases. Germline loops: CDR1 GEAIGNYY, CDR2 EKD. The CDR3 runs 21 residues. Trimming cost V 5 bases and J 0 bases; bases outside gene matches: 23. The CDR3 sequence is CACASLSGMGTTGGYTDKLIF. The CDR3 DNA sequence: TGTGCCTGTGCTTCATTAAGTGGGATGGGAACTACTGGGGGATACACCGATAAACTCATCTTT.

This clone showed up many times. The CDR3 nucleotides read TGTGCCTGTGACACCGTCTCCTACGAGCCCTGGGACACCCGACAGATGTTTTTC. Encoded protein: CACDTVSYEPWDTRQMFF. The chain carries TRDV2 and TRDJ3; TRDD2 might be the D (6 bases). The J gene, absent from TCRdb, was called here by matching the DNA to germline. From germline, CDR1 is GEAIGNYY and CDR2 EKD. The CDR3 is 18 residues long. With 0 bases removed from V and 2 bases from J, the gap between germline ends came to 13 bases.

This clone has more than one count but fewer than ten. TCRdb lists the protein of a much larger clone for this DNA, which differs at residue 9, so this is likely a read error; the protein given here is translated from the DNA itself. The gene calls are TRAV38-2/DV8 and TRDJ1, with D perhaps TRDD3 (6 bases). TCRdb is silent on the J gene; assignment here came from matching the DNA to germline. The CDR3 has 18 amino acids. With 4 bases removed from V and 4 bases from J, the gap between germline ends came to 26 bases. CDR1 and CDR2 (germline): TSESDYY, QEAYKQQN. CDR3 nucleotides: TGTGCTTATAGGGGGTGGATCTGGGAGATACGTCCTGGCGATAAACTCATCTTT. The encoded protein is CAYRGWIWEIRPGDKLIF.

This clone was counted ten times or more. The chain joins TRDV1 to TRDJ1, with D possibly being TRDD3 (6 bases). CDR3 length: 18 residues. Germline values: CDR1 TSWWSYY, CDR2 QGS. V was cut by 0 bases and J by 2 bases, with 19 bases left in between. The CDR3 reads CALGELTPLPGGTDKLIF. In DNA, the CDR3 is TGTGCTCTTGGGGAACTTACCCCCCTCCCCGGGGGAACCGATAAACTCATCTTT.

In its sample, this clone was seen many times. The V call is TRDV1, the J call TRDJ1; 7 positions agree with TRDD3. TCRdb does not report a J gene; here it was assigned by matching the DNA to germline references. Trimming took 2 bases from V and 1 from J; bases not matched to a gene: 16. CDR3 length: 19 residues. Germline V CDR1 and CDR2: TSWWSYY, QGS. The CDR3 region is CALGEKIIGILTFTDKLIF. In DNA, the CDR3 is TGTGCTCTTGGGGAAAAAATTATCGGGATACTAACTTTCACCGATAAACTCATCTTT.

This clone turned up a few times. TCRdb shows a much larger clone's protein in place of this DNA's translation, and the two differ at residue 20, likely through a read error; the protein shown is translated from the DNA. The J gene went uncalled, whereas the V gene is TRDV1; the table's TRDD3 call for D was not verified on the DNA. Germline values: CDR1 TSWWSYY, CDR2 QGS. This CDR3 has 22 amino acids. The CDR3 DNA sequence: TGTGCTCTTGTAACCATCTCACTTCCTACTTACTGGATGGGCTTTTACACCGATAAACCCATCTTT. Translation: CALVTISLPTYWMGFYTDKPIF.

As concerns this clone: TCRdb lists the protein of a much larger clone for this DNA, which differs at residue 15, so this is likely a read error; the protein given here is translated from the DNA itself. The chain is built from TRDV1 and TRDJ1; possible D gene TRDD2, 6 bases. The J gene was not available in TCRdb and was assigned here by matching the DNA to germline segments. Trimming removed 5 bases from V and 2 bases from J, with 36 bases in between. CDR3 length equals 22 residues. The germline gives CDR1 TSWWSYY, CDR2 QGS. The CDR3 is CALGKTPFFLTNLAPPTDKLIF. CDR3 sequence (DNA): TGTGCTCTTGGGAAGACCCCATTCTTCCTCACCAATTTAGCGCCTCCAACCGATAAACTCATCTTT.

About this clone itself: TCRdb lists the protein of a much larger clone for this DNA, which differs at residue 3, so this is likely a read error; the protein given here is translated from the DNA itself. The V gene is TRDV1, the J gene TRDJ1; D is undetermined. Assignment of the J gene here rests on matching the DNA to germline, because TCRdb gives none. V lost 11 bases to trimming and J lost 0 bases, with 31 bases between them. The germline gives CDR1 TSWWSYY, CDR2 QGS. CDR3 size: 19 residues. Here the CDR3 reads CAFAEVDSERYCNTDKLIF. CDR3 DNA: TGTGCTTTTGCGGAAGTGGATTCGGAGAGGTACTGTAACACCGATAAACTCATCTTT.

In its sample, this clone was seen a few times. Since a far larger clone is one base different, this is likely a read error. This same CDR3 is encoded by further DNA sequences in the sample. V gene TRDV1 combines with J gene TRDJ1; TRDD2 matches at 9 bases. The J gene comes from matching the DNA to germline here; TCRdb lacks it. This CDR3 has 23 residues. The V gene's germline CDR1 is TSWWSYY and CDR2 QGS. J lost 3 bases, V lost 0 bases, and 26 bases had no gene match. The CDR3 protein is CALGELPPSYKAPIRKVSDKLIF. The CDR3 coding sequence is TGTGCTCTTGGGGAACTTCCCCCTTCCTACAAGGCCCCGATCAGGAAGGTTTCCGATAAACTCATCTTT.

There are many counts of this clone. The same CDR3 is also encoded by other DNA sequences in this sample. The J gene is TRDJ1, the V gene TRDV1; either TRDD2 or TRDD3 may supply D (5 bases each). V was clipped by 5 bases and J by 0 bases, with 40 bases between them. This CDR3 comprises 24 residues. Germline values: CDR1 TSWWSYY, CDR2 QGS. The CDR3 bases are TGTGCTCTTGGGACCCTCCGGAGGGGGGCAATTCCTGTTTCTGTACTGAGTGACACCGATAAACTCATCTTT. It codes for CALGTLRRGAIPVSVLSDTDKLIF.

Worth noting for this clone: This likely came from a read error, as a far larger clone is one base away. The sample carries other DNA sequences with the same CDR3. The chain uses TRDV3 and TRDJ1, with D unclear. The CDR3 has 16 residues. V lost 2 bases, J lost 0 bases, and 19 bases lay in between. Germline CDR1 is TVYSNPD and CDR2 is GDNSRS (reference sequence). CDR3 bases: TGTGCCTTTCTCCGAGGGGTTCCCCCTTACACCGATAAACTCATCTTT. It encodes CAFLRGVPPYTDKLIF.

For this clone: This probably arose from a read error, given a far larger clone one base away. Additional DNA sequences in this sample encode the identical CDR3. CDR3 nucleotide sequence: TGCGCTTATAGGAGCCAATCATTCCTATCTTTGTGGGGATACCTTGGACTCATCTTT. Translating gives CAYRSQSFLSLWGYLGLIF. The V gene is TRAV38-2/DV8, the J gene TRDJ1; TRDD3 matches 8 bases. The CDR3 totals 19 residues. Germline V CDR1 and CDR2: TSESDYY, QEAYKQQN.

Of note for this clone: For this DNA, TCRdb reports the protein of a much larger clone, which diverges at residue 9, most likely from a read error; the protein presented here is translated directly from the DNA. The chain links TRDV2 to TRDJ3, with 10 bases identical to TRDD3. Because TCRdb records no J gene, it was assigned here through a match of the DNA to germline. J gave up 2 bases and V 2 bases, and 2 bases lay outside the gene matches. The CDR3 is made up of 17 amino acids. Germline V gene sequence: CDR1 GEAIGNYY, CDR2 EKD. The CDR3 DNA follows: TGTGCCTGTGACATACTGGGGGATGCCTGGGACACCCGACAGATGTTTTTC. Translation gives CACDILGDAWDTRQMFF.

As to this clone: This likely stems from a read error, as it lies one base from a far larger clone. The CDR3 nucleotides are TGTGCTCTTGGGGAACTCCCTTCCTTCCCCACTGGGGGATTGCGAAAACTCATCTTT. Its protein is CALGELPSFPTGGLRKLIF. V usage is TRDV1 and J usage is TRDJ1; 10 bases fit TRDD3. TCRdb supplies no J gene; here it was assigned by aligning the nucleotide sequence to germline. The ends lost 0 bases at V and 8 bases at J; junction bases unmatched: 18. Germline V lookup: CDR1 TSWWSYY, CDR2 QGS. The CDR3 loop spans 19 amino acids.

This clone was detected a few times. A far larger clone is just one base off, so this is likely a read error. The same CDR3 also results from other DNA sequences found in this sample. For the V gene the call is TRDV2; the J gene has no call. Per germline, CDR1 GEAIGNYY and CDR2 EKD. The length of the CDR3 is 15 residues. The CDR3 sequence is CACDSITDATDKLIF. CDR3 in DNA: TGTGCCTGTGACTCCATTACTGACGCCACCGATAAACTCATCTTC.

About this clone: The protein TCRdb lists belongs to a much larger clone and differs from this DNA's translation at residue 9, which points to a read error; the protein shown is made from the DNA. The rearrangement uses TRDV1 and TRDJ2; 7 nucleotides line up with TRDD3. The CDR3 contains 16 residues. V shed 0 bases, J shed 2 bases, and the junction held 3 bases outside the gene matches. Germline assignment: CDR1 TSWWSYY and CDR2 QGS. Written as DNA, the CDR3 is TGTGCTCTTGGGGAACTCGGGGGATGCTTGACAGCACAACTCTTCTTT. Amino acid sequence: CALGELGGCLTAQLFF.

This clone appeared a few times. A far larger clone differs by one base, so this is likely a read error. This sample includes further DNA sequences coding for the same CDR3. The V and J genes are TRDV1 and TRDJ1; 13 nucleotides match TRDD3. No J segment appears in TCRdb, so it was assigned here by matching the sequence to germline. With 4 bases clipped from V and 2 bases from J, the junction kept 22 bases outside the gene matches. Germline V gives CDR1 TSWWSYY, CDR2 QGS. CDR3 size: 22 residues. In nucleotides, the CDR3 is TGTGCTCTTGGGGTACCCTTCCTCTCGATCAGTTACTGGGGGATACGAACCGATAAACTCATCTTT. This codes for CALGVPFLSISYWGIRTDKLIF.

This clone was observed a handful of times. This DNA's translation differs at residue 19 from TCRdb's protein, which comes from a much larger clone; a read error is likely, and the protein shown is translated from the DNA. This sequence joins TRDV1 and TRDJ1; 9 positions match TRDD3. Germline V gene lookup returns CDR1 TSWWSYY and CDR2 QGS. The CDR3 spans 20 residues. As DNA, the CDR3 is TGTGCTCTTGGGGAACTAACCTCTTGGGGGATATGCCCCTACACCGATAAACTCACCTTT. Translation gives CALGELTSWGICPYTDKLTF.

Notes on this clone: TCRdb lists the protein of a much larger clone for this DNA, which differs at residue 14, so this is likely a read error; the protein given here is translated from the DNA itself. The chain carries TRDV1 and TRDJ1; 7 positions agree with TRDD3. CDR1 is TSWWSYY and CDR2 is QGS in the germline V gene. The CDR3 extends over 19 amino acids. V was clipped by 5 bases and J by 3 bases; unmatched bases: 21. CDR3 sequence: CALGLPGRWGTPWADKLIF. CDR3 in DNA: TGTGCTCTTGGGCTCCCAGGGAGGTGGGGGACCCCCTGGGCCGATAAACTCATCTTT.

In this sample, this clone turned up many times. This sequence joins TRDV2 and TRDJ1, with 12 bases that match TRDD3. Because TCRdb records no J gene, it was assigned here through a match of the DNA to germline. The V gene end was trimmed by 0 bases and the J gene end by 0 bases; junction bases not matched to a gene: 10. Germline-derived CDR1 and CDR2 are GEAIGNYY and EKD. The CDR3 runs to 19 residues. In DNA form, the CDR3 reads TGTGCCTGTGACACCGTGGGAACTGGGGGATACACTAACACCGATAAACTCATCTTT. This codes for CACDTVGTGGYTNTDKLIF.